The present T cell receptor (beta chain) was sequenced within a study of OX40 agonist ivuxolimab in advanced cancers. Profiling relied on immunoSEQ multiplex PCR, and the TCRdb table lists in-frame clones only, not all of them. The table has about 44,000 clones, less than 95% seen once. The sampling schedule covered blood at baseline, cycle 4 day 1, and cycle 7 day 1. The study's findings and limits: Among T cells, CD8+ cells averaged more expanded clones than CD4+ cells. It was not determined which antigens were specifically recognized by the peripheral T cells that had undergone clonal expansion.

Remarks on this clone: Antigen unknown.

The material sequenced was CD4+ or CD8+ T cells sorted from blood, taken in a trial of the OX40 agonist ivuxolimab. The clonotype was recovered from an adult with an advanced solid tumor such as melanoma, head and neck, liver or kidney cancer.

The CDR3 DNA reads as TGTGCCAGTAGTACCCGGGACCTACCACCCGGGGAGCTGTTTTTT. It codes for CASSTRDLPPGELFF. The gene calls are TRBV19 and TRBJ2-2; D assignment may be TRBD1 or TRBD2 (5 bases each). Deletions cut 4 bases from V and 6 bases from J, with 15 bases between. The CDR3 is 15 amino acids. Germline V gives CDR1 LNHDA, CDR2 SQIVND (reference sequence).